The clone carrying this T cell receptor beta chain was seen a single time. The sample is drawn from a study of blood T cell repertoires in COVID-19. At the level of the study: Acute-phase and convalescent COVID-19 samples originated in the United States, Italy and Spain.

Trimming took 0 bases from V and 2 from J, leaving 7 bases between them. This CDR3 is built from 15 residues. Germline CDR1 reads SGHTA; CDR2 reads FQGNSA. Generated by immunoSEQ multiplex PCR, the TCRdb table keeps only in-frame clones and is missing some. Of 150,000 or so clones in the sample, approximately 82% were seen once. This study enrolled people aged about 18 to 95 from about two dozen US geographic areas. The sample taken for sequencing was PBMCs or T cells enriched from blood (not recorded which). This chain links TRBV7-2 with TRBJ2-2, with a possible D match to TRBD2 (5 bases). This receptor was identified in a man aged 55 to 70 who had recovered from COVID-19. The CDR3 nucleotides read TGTGCCAGCAGCTTAGCGGGAGTTAACACCGGGGAGCTGTTTTTT. It encodes CASSLAGVNTGELFF.